These T cell receptor beta chains were read from a single sample in a study of cytomegalovirus exposure and HLA in healthy donors. Repertoires were generated with immunoSEQ multiplex PCR, while TCRdb's copy carries only in-frame clones and drops some. The sample has 100,000 to 150,000 clones. Sample: PBMCs. These receptors all come from a man in his forties in good health and CMV-seronegative. Each CDR3 is given with its conserved first and last residue. The D gene is left open where the match is weak.

TRBD1 TRBJ2-3 TRBV9 TGTGCCAGCAGCGGACAGGGGGTAGGAGATACGCAGTATTTT CASSGQGVGDTQYF
. TRBJ2-2 TRBV4-1 TGCGCCAGCAGCCAAGATCTGCCAGGGGCAAGCACCGGGGAGCTGTTTTTT CASSQDLPGASTGELFF
TRBD1 TRBJ2-5 TRBV9 TGTGCCAGCAGCGCATCGGACAGGACGGAGACCCAGTACTTC CASSASDRTETQYF
. TRBJ1-3 TRBV6-5 TGTGCCAGCAGTTACGGGCTGAGCTCTGGAAACACCATATATTTT CASSYGLSSGNTIYF
. TRBJ1-5 TRBV5-4 TGTGCCAGCAGCTTCGGGGGAGATCAGCCCCAGCATTTT CASSFGGDQPQHF
TRBD1 TRBJ2-7 TRBV7-9 TGTGCCAGCAGCAAATTGCAGGGGGTGGTAAGCGAGCAGTACTTC CASSKLQGVVSEQYF
. TRBJ1-2 TRBV7-3 TGTGCCAGCAGCTTAATCCGAGGGTATGGCTACACCTTC CASSLIRGYGYTF
. TRBJ2-5 TRBV5-1 TGCGCCAGCAGCCCTGGACTCACTAGTGAGGTAGAGACCCAGTACTTC CASSPGLTSEVETQYF
. TRBJ2-3 TRBV5-8 TGTGCCAGCAGCTTGGAGGGGGGCACAGATACGCAGTATTTT CASSLEGGTDTQYF
. TRBJ2-5 TRBV27 TGTGCCAGCAGTTTGGTGGGAGGGGGCCAGTACTTC CASSLVGGGQYF
TRBD1 TRBJ1-4 TRBV29-1 TGCAGCGTGGGGGACAGGGTATTTGATGAAAAACTGTTTTTT CSVGDRVFDEKLFF
. TRBJ1-5 TRBV11-3 TGTGCCAGCAGCTTAGATGGGGGCCCCAATCAGCCCCAGCATTTT CASSLDGGPNQPQHF
. TRBJ1-1 TRBV6-6 TGTGCCAGCGGGGGGGGAGGCAACACTGAAGCTTTCTTT CASGGGGNTEAFF
TRBD1 TRBJ1-1 TRBV5-4 TGTGCCAGCAGCTGGCCAACAGGGGTAGTTGACACTGAAGCTTTCTTT CASSWPTGVVDTEAFF
. TRBJ2-3 TRBV7-6 TGTGCCAGCAGCTCCTCGAGATTTAGCACAGATACGCAGTATTTT CASSSSRFSTDTQYF
. TRBJ2-7 TRBV11-3 TGTGCCAGCAGCTTAGAGGCCATTCCGGGAGTCTACGAGCAGTACTTC CASSLEAIPGVYEQYF
TRBD1 TRBJ1-3 TRBV7-9 TGTGCCAGCAGCTTAGGGATCAGGGGGCCGCCTGGAAACACCATATATTTT CASSLGIRGPPGNTIYF
. TRBJ2-1 TRBV20-1 TGCAGTGCCAGGACCTACAATGAGCAGTTCTTC CSARTYNEQFF
. TRBJ2-3 TRBV5-4 TGTGCCAGCAGCTTGGAGACAGGGAGGCCAGATACGCAGTATTTT CASSLETGRPDTQYF
TRBD2 TRBJ2-7 TRBV4-1 TGCGCCAGCAGCCAAGATCCTAGCGGGAGACTCGAGCAGTACTTC CASSQDPSGRLEQYF
TRBD1 TRBJ1-1 TRBV4-1 TGCGCCAGCAGCCAAGTAAGTCCCAGGGGGCGGACTGAAGCTTTCTTT CASSQVSPRGRTEAFF
TRBD2 TRBJ2-7 TRBV6-5 TGTGCCAGCAGTCCCGGGACTAGCCAATACGAGCAGTACTTC CASSPGTSQYEQYF
. TRBJ1-4 TRBV7-9 TGTGCCAGCAGCTTAGCAGTGGGGGGGGGTGAAAAACTGTTTTTT CASSLAVGGGEKLFF
TRBD1 TRBJ2-1 TRBV19 TGTGCCAGTAGATCGAGGGACAGGGGACACAATGAGCAGTTCTTC CASRSRDRGHNEQFF
. TRBJ1-5 TRBV7-8 TGTGCCAGCAGTCCCAAATGGTCAGGTGGTCAGCCCCAGCATTTT CASSPKWSGGQPQHF
. TRBJ2-7 TRBV7-2 TGTGCCAGCAGCTTAGAGCTTCAACCCGCCTACGAGCAGTACTTC CASSLELQPAYEQYF
TRBD1 TRBJ1-4 TRBV5-6 TGTGCCAGCAGCCTGACAGGGTTACTAGAGGAAAAACTGTTTTTT CASSLTGLLEEKLFF
. TRBJ2-1 TRBV11-2 TGTGCCAGCAGCTCCGAGGACTTCTATGAGCAGTTCTTC CASSSEDFYEQFF
TRBD2 TRBJ2-2 TRBV30 TGTGCCTGGAGTGTATCGGGACTAGCGGGAGGGCTGAGGACCGGGGAGCTGTTTTTT CAWSVSGLAGGLRTGELFF
. TRBJ1-2 TRBV19 TGTGCCAGTAGTCTCGATTTCCACAGGGTTGGTGGCTACACCTTC CASSLDFHRVGGYTF
TRBD1 TRBJ2-2 TRBV7-7 TGTGCTAGCAGCCGGGGACAGGGAACCGGGGAGCTGTTTTTT CASSRGQGTGELFF
. TRBJ2-1 TRBV5-1 TGCGCCAGCAGCTCGTGGAGGCACGTTGATGAGCAGTTCTTC CASSSWRHVDEQFF
. TRBJ1-2 TRBV30 TGTGCCTGGAGCCCCATGGCTGGGCCTATTGACTATGGCTACACCTTC CAWSPMAGPIDYGYTF
. TRBJ1-2 TRBV28 TGTGCCAGCAGATGGGGGGGAGGGTCCTCGGTAGGCTACACCTTC CASRWGGGSSVGYTF
TRBD1 TRBJ1-2 TRBV27 TGTGCCAGCAGGAGACAGGGGGCGGGCTATGGCTACACCTTC CASRRQGAGYGYTF
. TRBJ1-5 TRBV5-5 TGTGCCAGCAGCTCCAGGGTTGTCGGAACTCAGCCCCAGCATTTT CASSSRVVGTQPQHF
TRBD2 TRBJ2-2 TRBV2 TGTGCCAGCAGTCGCCTAATGCGGGAGGCCACCGGGGAGCTGTTTTTT CASSRLMREATGELFF
. TRBJ2-7 TRBV11-3 TGTGCCAGCAGCCCTACTAGCAAGTCCTACGAGCAGTACTTC CASSPTSKSYEQYF
TRBD1 TRBJ2-1 TRBV6-1 TGTGCCAGCAGTGACCCAAGACAGGGGGCCTACAATGAGCAGTTCTTC CASSDPRQGAYNEQFF
. TRBJ1-1 TRBV29-1 TGCAGCGTCATAGCGGGGGTGAACACTGAAGCTTTCTTT CSVIAGVNTEAFF
. TRBJ2-2 TRBV5-1 TGCGCCAGCAGCCCCCCCTCGGGGGAGAACACCGGGGAGCTGTTTTTT CASSPPSGENTGELFF